The 26 T cell receptor beta chains presented below share a single source sample, sequenced in a study of post-analysis software for immune sequencing data. Study-wide results and caveats: TRBV5-6, TRBV5-1 and TRBV20-1 belonged to a set of roughly 5 TRBV segments that were more frequent in patients than controls.

Tagging with unique molecular identifiers was a feature of the TCR beta cDNA libraries. TCRdb passed the PCR reads through MiXCR, listing each CDR3 protein once. The sample consists of about 680,000 distinct CDR3 sequences, approximately 59% of them appearing once. The antigens of these receptors remain unknown. Sequencing input: blood. Receptors were obtained from a girl under 10 years old with multiple sclerosis.

V usage is TRBV25-1 and J usage is TRBJ2-3; tentatively, D is TRBD1 (6 bases). CDR3 length equals 15 residues. Germline V gene sequence: CDR1 MGHDK, CDR2 SYGVNS. V shed 4 bases and J shed 2 bases, with 13 bases lying between them. The CDR3: CASSGRGGTTDTQYF. The CDR3 nucleotides are TGTGCCAGCAGTGGCAGGGGTGGGACCACAGATACGCAGTATTTT.

V is TRBV5-1 and J is TRBJ2-1; 8 nucleotides match TRBD1. CDR3 length: 16 residues. V lost 3 bases and J lost 4; bases outside the gene matches: 9. Germline CDR1 reads SGHRS; CDR2 reads YFSETQ. The DNA of the CDR3 is TGCGCCAGCAGCTCGGAGGTGCAGGGGGCTTACAATGAGCAGTTCTTC. Amino acids: CASSSEVQGAYNEQFF.

The V and J genes are TRBV19 and TRBJ1-5; no clear D. The CDR3 length is 16 residues. The germline V gene encodes CDR1 LNHDA and CDR2 SQIVND (reference sequence). Trimming stripped 3 bases from V and 4 bases from J, with 16 bases between. CDR3 nucleotide sequence: TGTGCCAGTAGTATGGAGGCGGGAGTCTCTAATCAGCCCCAGCATTTT. Amino acid sequence: CASSMEAGVSNQPQHF.

The V gene is TRBV2, the J gene TRBJ2-7; D is unresolved. V lost 4 bases and J 7 bases, leaving 14 bases between the germline ends. The CDR3 contains 13 residues. Germline CDR1 reads SNHLY; CDR2 reads FYNNEI. The CDR3 DNA follows: TGTGCCAGCAGTGTTGTTGAGGTGGGGGAGCAGTACTTC. This sequence encodes CASSVVEVGEQYF.

This clonotype came up once. This chain links TRBV4-1 with TRBJ2-5, with D perhaps matching TRBD1 (6 bases). CDR1 and CDR2 from the germline V gene are MGHRA and YSYEKL. V was pared by 1 base and J by 4 bases, with 19 bases between. The CDR3 is made up of 17 amino acids. Here the CDR3 DNA reads TGCGCCAGCAGCCAAGGGCAGGGGCCCCTAACCGGAGAGACCCAGTACTTC. Amino acids: CASSQGQGPLTGETQYF.

This chain connects TRBV20-1 to TRBJ2-5, with TRBD2 matching over 7 bases. Germline V gene sequence: CDR1 DFQATT, CDR2 SNEGSKA (reference sequence). With V trimmed by 5 bases and J by 2 bases, 2 bases remained unmatched. This CDR3 spans 12 amino acids. The CDR3 loop is CSAAGEQETQYF. CDR3 in DNA: TGCAGTGCTGCGGGAGAGCAAGAGACCCAGTACTTC.

This clonotype was observed a few times. The rearrangement links TRBV29-1 to TRBJ2-3; weak D call: TRBD1 (6 bases). This CDR3 spans 14 amino acids. Between the trimmed V and J ends, which lost 7 bases and 0 bases, there was a span of 14 bases. The germline gives CDR1 SQVTM, CDR2 ANQGSEA. The CDR3 region has the DNA TGCAGCGCCATACAGGGCGTGAGCACAGATACGCAGTATTTT. Translated, it gives CSAIQGVSTDTQYF.

The V and J genes are TRBV12-3 or TRBV12-4 and TRBJ2-1, with D uncertain. Trimming cost V 5 bases and J 2 bases, with 13 bases left between them. This CDR3 is built from 15 residues. The CDR3 sequence is CASSRPEAAYNEQFF. The CDR3 DNA follows: TGTGCCAGCAGTCGGCCGGAAGCTGCCTACAATGAGCAGTTCTTC.

In its sample, this clonotype was seen a few times. The chain combines TRBV29-1 with TRBJ1-1; a weak D match, TRBD1 (5 bases). Germline V gene lookup returns CDR1 SQVTM and CDR2 ANQGSEA. Trimming cost V 7 bases and J 6 bases, with 12 bases left between them. The CDR3 sequence is 11 residues long. The CDR3 DNA follows: TGCAGCGCTCCAGGGCGCGCTGAAGCTTTCTTT. Its protein product is CSAPGRAEAFF.

This clonotype appeared once. This rearrangement joins TRBV20-1 to TRBJ1-1, with 9 bases identical to TRBD1. There are 14 residues in the CDR3. The trim removed 6 bases at V and 3 bases at J, leaving 8 bases unmatched. Germline values: CDR1 DFQATT, CDR2 SNEGSKA (reference sequence). The CDR3 is CSAITGTGYTEAFF. In nucleotides, the CDR3 is TGCAGTGCCATCACCGGGACAGGGTACACTGAAGCTTTCTTT.

This clonotype turned up a few times. V usage is TRBV5-5 and J usage is TRBJ2-5; TRBD2 is a possible D gene (5 bases). The germline V gene encodes CDR1 SGHKS and CDR2 YYEKEE (reference sequence). This CDR3 is 15 amino acids long. Trimming removed 4 bases from V and 1 base from J, with 14 bases in between. CDR3 residues: CASSPRTVSQETQYF. DNA for the CDR3: TGTGCCAGCAGCCCGCGGACTGTTTCCCAAGAGACCCAGTACTTC.

This clonotype was picked up a small number of times. CDR3 amino acids: CASSLVTGDPSYEQYF. The CDR3 nucleotides read TGCGCCAGCAGCTTGGTTACAGGGGACCCCTCCTACGAGCAGTACTTC. The J gene is TRBJ2-7, the V gene TRBV5-1; the match to TRBD1 covers 7 bases. J gave up 0 bases and V 0 bases, and 6 bases lay outside the gene matches. CDR1 and CDR2 (germline): SGHRS, YFSETQ. CDR3 size: 16 residues.

This chain links TRBV29-1 with TRBJ1-1; TRBD1 agrees at 7 bases. In germline, CDR1 is SQVTM, CDR2 ANQGSEA. Trimming at V came to 3 bases and at J to 4 bases, leaving 11 bases not matched to a gene. CDR3 length: 15 amino acids. The CDR3 DNA reads as TGCAGCGTTGATAAACAGGGGCCTATGAGCACTGAAGCTTTCTTT. This gives the protein CSVDKQGPMSTEAFF.

The chain joins TRBV5-1 to TRBJ1-2; TRBD1 agrees at 7 bases. The CDR3 has 13 amino acids. Germline CDR1 is SGHRS and CDR2 is YFSETQ. V shed 1 base, J shed 6 bases, and the junction held 3 bases outside the gene matches. The chain's CDR3 is CASSLTGEHGYTF. CDR3 DNA: TGCGCCAGCAGCTTGACAGGGGAACATGGCTACACCTTC. Variable domain in full (rest from reference TRBV5-1 and TRBJ1-2): KAGVTQTPRYLIKTRGQQVTLSCSPISGHRSVSWYQQTPGQGLQFLFEYFSETQRNKGNFPGRFSGRQFSNSRSEMNVSTLELGDSALYLCASSLTGEHGYTFGSGTRLTVV.

The V gene is TRBV3-1, the J gene TRBJ2-1, with 11 positions matching TRBD2. Germline V gene data show CDR1 as LGHDT and CDR2 as YNNKEL (reference sequence). With 4 bases clipped from V and 4 bases from J, the junction kept 6 bases outside the gene matches. The CDR3 spans 16 residues. The CDR3 here is CASSLLTSGAYNEQFF. The CDR3 bases are TGTGCCAGCAGCCTATTGACTAGCGGGGCATACAATGAGCAGTTCTTC.

This clonotype was picked up a small number of times. The chain joins TRBV19 to TRBJ2-1, with a weak D call TRBD2 (6 bases). V was pared by 3 bases and J by 0 bases, with 9 bases between. This CDR3 has 15 residues. Germline loops: CDR1 LNHDA, CDR2 SQIVND (reference sequence). The CDR3 here is CASSIAGGSYNEQFF. CDR3 nucleotide sequence: TGTGCCAGTAGTATCGCCGGGGGCTCCTACAATGAGCAGTTCTTC.

Only a few counts were recorded for this clonotype. This sequence joins TRBV12-3 or TRBV12-4 and TRBJ2-3, with 9 bases fitting TRBD2. CDR3 length: 18 residues. V lost 2 bases, J lost 3 bases, and 12 bases stayed unmatched. CDR3 coding DNA: TGTGCCAGCAGTTTATATTTACGCAGCGGGGGGCGAACAGATACGCAGTATTTT. Its protein is CASSLYLRSGGRTDTQYF.

The rearrangement joins TRBV5-6 to TRBJ2-1; no firm D call. Matching the DNA end better, TRBJ2-7 makes the J call doubtful. Germline CDR1 and CDR2: SGHDT and YYEEEE. The CDR3 length is 18 residues. This chain's CDR3 is CASSLAWAGWSSYNEQYF. CDR3 coding DNA: TGTGCCAGCAGCTTGGCCTGGGCTGGGTGGAGCTCCTACAATGAGCAGTACTTC.

The chain is built from TRBV20-1 and TRBJ1-2; D remains ambiguous. This CDR3 has 13 residues. The V gene lost 1 base and the J gene lost 8 bases, with 14 bases spanning the gap. Germline V lookup: CDR1 DFQATT, CDR2 SNEGSKA (reference sequence). In DNA, the CDR3 is TGCAGTGCTAGAGCCCCCTGGACTGACGGCTACACCTTC. Translating it yields CSARAPWTDGYTF.

The chain carries TRBV4-1 and TRBJ2-1; 13 positions match TRBD2. Germline V gene data show CDR1 as MGHRA and CDR2 as YSYEKL. The CDR3 covers 17 residues. V dropped 3 bases and J dropped 10; count of bases not matched to a gene: 12. The CDR3 sequence: CASSHYAPGTSGNEQFF. In nucleotides, the CDR3 is TGCGCCAGCAGCCACTACGCACCCGGGACTAGCGGGAACGAGCAGTTCTTC.

This clonotype was seen a handful of times. The V gene is TRBV5-4, the J gene TRBJ2-7, with D perhaps TRBD1 or TRBD2 (5 bases each). The germline V and J ends were trimmed by 6 bases and 5 bases, with 24 bases remaining between them. From germline, CDR1 is SGHNT and CDR2 YYREEE (reference sequence). This CDR3 has 16 residues. The CDR3 coding sequence is TGTGCCAGCATGCCCGGAATAGGGGTTGGAGGAGACGAGCAGTACTTC. Translation gives CASMPGIGVGGDEQYF.

The V and J genes are TRBV5-1 and TRBJ2-3; 11 bases are a match to TRBD2. V gave up 3 bases and J gave up 8 bases; unmatched junction bases: 11. CDR3 size: 16 residues. Germline V gives CDR1 SGHRS, CDR2 YFSETQ. The CDR3 nucleotides are TGCGCCAGCAGCTCCGGGACTAGCGGAGGGGCTGGTACGCAGTATTTT. Translating it yields CASSSGTSGGAGTQYF.

This rearrangement joins TRBV18 to TRBJ1-1; tentative D call: TRBD1 (5 bases). V was shortened by 2 bases and J by 5 bases, with 9 bases between the two germline ends. The length of the CDR3 is 13 residues. Germline assignment: CDR1 KGHSH and CDR2 LQKENI. CDR3 amino acids: CASSPGEGTEAFF. The CDR3 DNA is TGTGCCAGCTCACCAGGGGAGGGGACTGAAGCTTTCTTT. The entire variable domain, with the rest obtained from reference TRBV18 and TRBJ1-1, is as follows: NAGVMQNPRHLVRRRGQEARLRCSPMKGHSHVYWYRQLPEEGLKFMVYLQKENIIDESGMPKERFSAEFPKEGPSILRIQQVVRGDSAAYFCASSPGEGTEAFFGQGTRLTVV.

The gene calls are TRBV5-6 and TRBJ2-3; 8 bases are a match to TRBD1. With V trimmed by 3 bases and J by 2 bases, 8 bases remained unmatched. The V gene's germline CDR1 is SGHDT and CDR2 YYEEEE. The CDR3 is 16 amino acids. The CDR3 bases are TGTGCCAGCAGCTCTATATACAGGGGGAACACAGATACGCAGTATTTT. Amino acids: CASSSIYRGNTDTQYF.

This clonotype was picked up a small number of times. The chain uses TRBV9 and TRBJ2-7, with D perhaps TRBD1 (7 bases). Germline CDR1 SGDLS, CDR2 YYNGEE. The ends were cut back, 4 bases at V and 0 bases at J, with 14 bases in the middle. The CDR3 sequence is 15 residues long. The chain's CDR3 is CASSPGDRRSYEQYF. DNA of the CDR3: TGTGCCAGCAGCCCGGGGGACAGACGCTCCTACGAGCAGTACTTC.

The chain recombines TRBV7-2 with TRBJ2-1; 9 bases map to TRBD1. This CDR3 region has 13 residues. Per germline, CDR1 SGHTA and CDR2 FQGNSA. Trimming took 10 bases from V and 3 from J; bases not matched to a gene: 4. The CDR3 reads CATRDRDYNEQFF. CDR3 in DNA: TGTGCCACCCGGGACAGGGACTACAATGAGCAGTTCTTC.